This T cell receptor beta chain was identified during a study of shared clonotypes between healthy human individuals. Study-wide results and limits: The study found 4.5% to 5% of naive CD4 clonotypes shared across several donors.

TCRdb keeps only in-frame clones here, not all; method: immunoSEQ multiplex PCR. The table includes 95,000 to 120,000 clones, under 70% detected once. Those who donated, Caucasian adults without exception, all lived in Nashville, Tennessee. The authors combined CD45RO+ cells with CCR7-negative CD45RA+ TemRA cells as CD8 memory. As to this clone: Its cognate antigen is unknown.

Germline CDR1 reads SGDLS; CDR2 reads YYNGEE. This CDR3 has 16 amino acids. Deletions cut 4 bases from V and 7 bases from J, with 24 bases between. This receptor was obtained from a woman aged 25-40 years in good health. The chain has TRBV9 and TRBJ2-7; D possibly uses TRBD1 or TRBD2 (5 bases each). Sequencing used memory CD8+ T cells sorted from blood. Subset denoted: CD45RO+ cells pooled with CCR7-negative TemRA cells. The CDR3 loop is CASSSSSGTGVREQYF. In DNA, the CDR3 is TGTGCCAGCAGCTCATCCTCCGGGACGGGCGTCAGGGAGCAGTACTTC.